These T cell receptor beta chains were read from a single sample in a study of cytomegalovirus exposure and HLA in healthy donors. Clones were sequenced by immunoSEQ multiplex PCR, and TCRdb holds only the in-frame ones, with some missing. The table records fewer than 150,000 clones, over 60% of them present only once. The sample was PBMCs. Receptors originate from a woman aged 50 to 60 in good health and CMV-seronegative. Both conserved end residues are part of each CDR3. D genes are given only for firm matches. Not all rows give a size; the values are once, few, many and, for expanded clones, a class.

D	V	J	length	size	DNA	CDR3
TRBD2	TRBV7-2	TRBJ2-7	14	.	TGTGCCAGCAGACCGGGAGGCGAAACGGACGAGCAGTACTTC	CASRPGGETDEQYF
TRBD1	TRBV6-4	TRBJ2-1	15	.	TGTGCCAGCAGTCCTCAGGGGGCTACCCCCAATGAGCAGTTCTTC	CASSPQGATPNEQFF
.	TRBV15	TRBJ2-7	14	.	TGTGCCACCAGCGGCGGACATAACTCCTACGAGCAGTACTTC	CATSGGHNSYEQYF
.	TRBV6-1	TRBJ2-3	15	.	TGTGCCAGCAGTGTTGAGTTACGAGGGACAGATACGCAGTATTTT	CASSVELRGTDTQYF
.	TRBV7-6	TRBJ2-3	13	once	TGTGCCAGCAGCCGTTTAGGCACAGATACGCAGTATTTT	CASSRLGTDTQYF
.	TRBV7-8	TRBJ2-1	15	.	TGTGCCAGCAGCTTACTCCGGGTTGGTTACAATGAGCAGTTCTTC	CASSLLRVGYNEQFF
.	TRBV6-6	TRBJ1-1	13	.	TGTGCCGGAGCCCGGGTTGCCTCCACTGAAGCTTTCTTT	CAGARVASTEAFF
.	TRBV2	TRBJ2-7	11	.	TGTGCCAGCAGTCCCTACTACGAGCAGTACTTC	CASSPYYEQYF
TRBD1	TRBV19	TRBJ2-3	17	.	TGTGCCAGTAGTACGGGCCACGGGGACAGGGGCACAGATACGCAGTATTTT	CASSTGHGDRGTDTQYF
.	TRBV4-3	TRBJ2-7	14	.	TGCGCCAGCAGCCAAGGTCGGGTCTCCTACGAGCAGTACTTC	CASSQGRVSYEQYF
.	TRBV4-3	TRBJ1-2	13	.	TGCGCCAGCAGCCAAAAAACAGCCCATGGCTACACCTTC	CASSQKTAHGYTF
.	TRBV2	TRBJ2-2	13	.	TGTGCCAGCACCCTATTCAACACCGGGGAGCTGTTTTTT	CASTLFNTGELFF
.	TRBV4-1	TRBJ2-4	14	.	TGCGCCAGCAGCCAAGATCCCCGGGTAGACATTCAGTACTTC	CASSQDPRVDIQYF
TRBD1	TRBV28	TRBJ2-7	14	.	TGTGCCAGCAGCCAGGACAGGGCAGGGTACGAGCAGTACTTC	CASSQDRAGYEQYF
TRBD1	TRBV19	TRBJ1-2	15	.	TGTGCCAGTAGTAGAGCCGGGACAGGGGACTATGGCTACACCTTC	CASSRAGTGDYGYTF
.	TRBV13	TRBJ2-2	15	.	TGTGCCAGCAGCTTTTACACCTCGAACACCGGGGAGCTGTTTTTT	CASSFYTSNTGELFF
.	TRBV7-8	TRBJ2-3	15	.	TGTGCCAGCAGCTTAGTTACCGGGGGTCCAGATACGCAGTATTTT	CASSLVTGGPDTQYF